Following are 9 T cell receptor beta chains from one sample sequenced in a study of blood T cell repertoires in COVID-19 (dated by TCRdb to the early 2020s). Receptor libraries were prepared by the immunoSEQ multiplex PCR assay. TCRdb's version of the immuneACCESS table is confined to in-frame rearrangements and falls short of the full clone set. An unresolved V gene accounts for under half of the shortfall where checked; the remainder is of unknown origin. Present in this sample are 45,000 to 55,000 clones, around 91% of which were seen just once. The top ten clones comprise around 3.1% of the sample. Input material: peripheral blood. The receptors come from a human donor in a cohort sampled during active COVID-19.

The chain links TRBV4-1 to TRBJ2-2, with D perhaps TRBD2 (5 bases). Trimming shortened V by 1 base and J by 0 bases, and 12 bases separated the two germline ends. Germline CDR1 is MGHRA and CDR2 is YSYEKL. The CDR3 loop spans 17 amino acids. CDR3 DNA: TGCGCCAGCAGCCAAGTTTTAGCGAGTTCGAACACCGGGGAGCTGTTTTTT. Its translation is CASSQVLASSNTGELFF.

The CDR3 region is CASSQNTGTGYTF. In DNA form, the CDR3 reads TGTGCCAGCAGCCAAAATACAGGGACTGGCTACACCTTC. The chain couples TRBV14 to TRBJ1-2; perhaps TRBD1 as D (6 bases). CDR1 and CDR2 (germline): SGHDN, FVKESK. CDR3 length: 13 residues. With 2 bases removed from V and 7 bases from J, the gap between germline ends came to 11 bases. Full variable domain (outside the CDR3, taken from reference TRBV14 and TRBJ1-2): EAGVTQFPSHSVIEKGQTVTLRCDPISGHDNLYWYRRVMGKEIKFLLHFVKESKQDESGMPNNRFLAERTGGTYSTLKVQPAELEDSGVYFCASSQNTGTGYTFGSGTRLTVV.

This clone was detected once. The chain is built from TRBV10-3 and TRBJ1-1, with a weak D call TRBD1 (6 bases). Trimming pared 8 bases from V and 3 bases from J, leaving 16 bases between. This CDR3 has 14 residues. Germline V CDR1 and CDR2: ENHRY, SYGVKD. The CDR3 DNA follows: TGTGCCATCGCCGGGGGGGGCCGGGACACTGAAGCTTTCTTT. Its protein is CAIAGGGRDTEAFF.

This clone was recorded once. This chain uses TRBV11-2 with TRBJ2-7; TRBD1 is a possible D gene (5 bases). CDR1 is SGHAT and CDR2 is FQNNGV in the germline V gene. This CDR3 has 14 amino acids. V lost 4 bases and J 0 bases, leaving 10 bases between the germline ends. CDR3 sequence reads: CASSSNTGSYEQYF. CDR3 sequence (DNA): TGTGCCAGCAGCTCAAACACAGGCTCCTACGAGCAGTACTTC.

The V and J genes are TRBV7-2 and TRBJ2-5; TRBD2 is a possible D gene (5 bases). The CDR3 totals 15 residues. With 5 bases removed from V and 4 bases from J, the gap between germline ends came to 17 bases. Germline V gene data show CDR1 as SGHTA and CDR2 as FQGNSA. The CDR3, as DNA: TGTGCCAGCAGCATAGTCGTAGCGTACGGAGAGACCCAGTACTTC. Translating it yields CASSIVVAYGETQYF.

This sequence joins TRBV6-5 and TRBJ2-7, with 9 bases that match TRBD1. From germline, CDR1 is MNHEY and CDR2 SVGAGI. The J segment lost 1 base and the V segment lost 8 bases, leaving 3 bases of the junction unmatched. This CDR3 has 13 residues. The chain's CDR3 is CASRDRVSYEQYF. Written as DNA, the CDR3 is TGTGCCAGCCGGGACAGGGTTTCCTACGAGCAGTACTTC.

The V gene is TRBV7-2, the J gene TRBJ1-1, with 8 bases fitting TRBD1. The CDR3 length is 14 residues. With V trimmed by 5 bases and J by 1 base, 3 bases remained unmatched. From germline, CDR1 is SGHTA and CDR2 FQGNSA. This CDR3 is CASSLGTGNTEAFF. DNA of the CDR3: TGTGCCAGCAGCCTCGGGACAGGGAACACTGAAGCTTTCTTT.

The rearrangement links TRBV10-3 to TRBJ2-7; no definite D call. Trimming removed 4 bases at V and 1 base at J, with 8 bases between. The CDR3 consists of 13 residues. Germline values: CDR1 ENHRY, CDR2 SYGVKD. CDR3 DNA: TGTGCCATCAGTGCGGTCTTATCCTACGAGCAGTACTTC. Protein: CAISAVLSYEQYF.

This clone was counted a few times. The chain employs TRBV6-6 and TRBJ2-7; 10 nucleotides line up with TRBD2. The germline gives CDR1 MNHNY, CDR2 SVGAGI (reference sequence). Losses at the gene ends were 4 bases for V and 2 bases for J; bases not matched to a gene: 5. The CDR3 runs to 15 residues. The CDR3 bases are TGTGCCAGCAGTTCTAGCGGGAGAGCAACCTACGAGCAGTACTTC. Translated: CASSSSGRATYEQYF.